The 2 T cell receptor beta chains presented below share a single source sample, sequenced in a study of T cells in Graves' hyperthyroidism and ophthalmopathy. From RNA transcripts, TCR beta CDR3 regions were amplified. First-round RT-PCR targeting the TCR CDR3 was performed with the HTBI primer set. Each CDR3 protein is one row after TCRdb ran MiXCR on the multiplex PCR reads. The data hold about half a million distinct CDR3 sequences, with about 20% observed a single time. The sequenced sample was blood. The receptors derive from a man aged 40-49 years with Graves' ophthalmopathy.

To note about this clonotype: A read error may explain this, as a much larger clone is one base away. The rearrangement joins TRBV7-2 to TRBJ2-1; 8 positions agree with TRBD2. The CDR3 totals 15 residues. Germline V CDR1 and CDR2: SGHTA, FQGNSA. CDR3 region: CAGSLSGLVNNEQFF. CDR3 sequence (DNA): TGTGCCGGCAGCTTGTCGGGACTAGTAAACAATGAGCAGTTCTTC.

This clonotype was seen a handful of times. The rearrangement links TRBV29-1 to TRBJ2-2, with TRBD1 as a possible D gene (6 bases). This CDR3 has 13 amino acids. Germline-derived CDR1 and CDR2 are SQVTM and ANQGSEA. Trimming took off 4 bases at V and 3 bases at J, with 9 bases between the two ends. CDR3 amino acids: CSVVEGDTGELFF. The CDR3 DNA follows: TGCAGCGTTGTAGAGGGGGACACCGGGGAGCTGTTTTTT.